The subject of this entry is one T cell receptor beta chain. The sample comes from a study of blood T cell repertoires in COVID-19. On the study more broadly: Sources were T cells, B-cell-depleted T cells, or PBMCs; the material itself was cDNA or gDNA.

The junction had 7 bases not matched to a gene; V was cut back by 4 bases and J by 0 bases. Germline V gene sequence: CDR1 SGHRS, CDR2 YFSETQ. The CDR3 is 17 residues long. The assay was immunoSEQ multiplex PCR, and TCRdb's table has in-frame clones only and misses some. The sample has a few hundred thousand clones, roughly 91% seen once; the top ten hold 3.5% to 5%. The V and J genes are TRBV5-1 and TRBJ2-6; 7 bases fit TRBD1. The sequencing input was PBMCs or T cells enriched from blood (not recorded which). The TCR sequence derives from a woman aged 25 to 45 who had recovered from COVID-19. Here the CDR3 reads CASSLRDSYSGANVLTF. The CDR3 DNA is TGCGCCAGCAGCCTCCGGGACAGCTACTCTGGGGCCAACGTCCTGACTTTC.